Below are 26 T cell receptor beta chains sequenced from a single sample in a study of blood T cell repertoires in COVID-19. Data came from immunoSEQ multiplex PCR; TCRdb stores just in-frame clones and leaves some out. The sample holds around 470,000 clones, roughly 91% seen once. The sample taken for sequencing was PBMCs or T cells enriched from blood (not recorded which). Receptors originate from a man between 18 and 29 years old who had recovered from COVID-19.

The chain links TRBV7-8 to TRBJ1-1; D remains unclear. Germline-derived CDR1 and CDR2 are SGHVS and FQNEAQ. The CDR3 consists of 15 residues. V dropped 2 bases and J dropped 0 bases, with 10 bases sitting between them. The CDR3 DNA reads as TGTGCCAGCAGCTTAAAAGAGTCCATGAACACTGAAGCTTTCTTT. It codes for CASSLKESMNTEAFF.

The rearrangement uses TRBV12-5 and TRBJ1-1, with 7 bases fitting TRBD1. After removal of 1 base from V and 2 bases from J, the junction contained 7 bases not matched to a gene. Germline V gene data show CDR1 as LGHNT and CDR2 as FRNRAP. The CDR3 runs to 16 residues. CDR3 bases: TGTGCTAGTGGTTTGGCGTACGGGACAGCTAACACTGAAGCTTTCTTT. Translation gives CASGLAYGTANTEAFF. The full variable domain, completed using reference TRBV12-5 and TRBJ1-1, is DARVTQTPRHKVTEMGQEVTMRCQPILGHNTVFWYRQTMMQGLELLAYFRNRAPLDDSGMPKDRFSAEMPDATLATLKIQPSEPRDSAVYFCASGLAYGTANTEAFFGQGTRLTVV.

The chain employs TRBV30 and TRBJ2-3; D gene unclear. The CDR3 extends over 13 amino acids. Germline CDR1 reads GTSNPN; CDR2 reads SVGIG (reference sequence). V lost 4 bases, J lost 2 bases, and 10 bases lay in between. CDR3 sequence (DNA): TGTGCCTGGAATCAGGCCTCCACAGATACGCAGTATTTT. Translated: CAWNQASTDTQYF.

The chain joins TRBV4-1 to TRBJ1-2; D is uncertain. The CDR3 loop spans 13 amino acids. Germline lookup yields CDR1 MGHRA and CDR2 YSYEKL. V shed 0 bases and J shed 14 bases, with 16 bases lying between them. The chain's CDR3 is CASSQESRGHLTF. The CDR3 nucleotides are TGCGCCAGCAGCCAAGAGAGTCGTGGGCACCTTACCTTC.

The chain is built from TRBV3-1 (or the pseudogene TRBV3-2) and TRBJ1-2; D possibly corresponds to TRBD1 (6 bases). This CDR3 comprises 14 residues. CDR1 LGHDT and CDR2 YNNKEL come from the germline V gene (reference sequence). V lost 0 bases and J 13 bases, leaving 18 bases between the germline ends. The CDR3 is CASSQDGATPRGTF. The CDR3 nucleotides read TGTGCCAGCAGCCAAGATGGGGCCACACCCAGGGGCACCTTC.

The chain has TRBV11-2 and TRBJ2-3; TRBD2 aligns across 14 bases. The germline gives CDR1 SGHAT, CDR2 FQNNGV. The CDR3 runs 17 residues. V dropped 5 bases and J dropped 0; count of bases not matched to a gene: 4. CDR3 amino acids: CASSARLAGGSTDTQYF. The CDR3 DNA reads as TGTGCCAGCAGCGCCAGACTAGCGGGGGGGAGCACAGATACGCAGTATTTT.

This chain uses TRBV28 with TRBJ1-5; TRBD1 matches 9 bases. The CDR3 contains 17 residues. Germline-derived CDR1 and CDR2 are MDHEN and SYDVKM. Trimming at V came to 1 base and at J to 0 bases, leaving 4 bases not matched to a gene. In DNA, the CDR3 is TGTGCCAGCAGTTTATTCACAGGGGGCTATAGCAATCAGCCCCAGCATTTT. Protein: CASSLFTGGYSNQPQHF.

The chain recombines TRBV21-1 with TRBJ1-5; the table's D call, TRBD1, was not checked against the DNA. TRBV21-1 represents a pseudogene. The CDR3 runs 15 residues. Written as DNA, the CDR3 is TGTGCCAGCAGCCCTGGGACAGGACACAATCAGCCCCAGCATTTT. Translation gives CASSPGTGHNQPQHF.

The count of this clone is one. This chain uses TRBV7-9 with TRBJ1-2; no reliable D call. Germline lookup yields CDR1 SEHNR and CDR2 FQNEAQ (reference sequence). Trimming removed 2 bases from V and 2 bases from J, with 9 bases in between. This CDR3 is 14 amino acids long. CDR3 sequence: CASSLPGSNYGYTF. The DNA of the CDR3 is TGTGCCAGCAGCTTACCCGGGTCAAACTATGGCTACACCTTC.

V and J are TRBV20-1 and TRBJ1-4; D perhaps matches TRBD1 (6 bases). Germline V CDR1 and CDR2: DFQATT, SNEGSKA (reference sequence). This CDR3 contains 15 residues. V lost 3 bases and J lost 0, with 11 bases in between. The CDR3 DNA follows: TGCAGTGCTAGTAGGACAGACGCAACTAATGAAAAACTGTTTTTT. Translation gives CSASRTDATNEKLFF.

The chain is built from TRBV3-1 (or the pseudogene TRBV3-2) and TRBJ1-1; perhaps TRBD1 as D (5 bases). The germline V and J ends were trimmed by 6 bases and 1 base, with 18 bases remaining between them. The germline CDR1 and CDR2 sequences are LGHDT and YNNKEL (reference sequence). The CDR3 length is 16 residues. CDR3: CASSPVRAQSNTEAFF. As DNA, the CDR3 is TGTGCCAGCAGTCCTGTCAGGGCACAGTCGAACACTGAAGCTTTCTTT.

This clone appeared once. The chain has TRBV28 and TRBJ1-2; 9 bases agree with TRBD1. The CDR3 loop spans 13 amino acids. Germline loops: CDR1 MDHEN, CDR2 SYDVKM. The V and J ends lost 6 bases and 9 bases, in that order; junction bases with no gene match: 8. CDR3 protein: CASRTTGGGSYTF. CDR3 bases: TGTGCCAGCAGGACCACAGGGGGCGGAAGCTACACCTTC.

The J gene is TRBJ2-2, the V gene TRBV29-1; D unclear. The CDR3 has 14 amino acids. CDR1 is SQVTM, CDR2 ANQGSEA, per germline. V lost 6 bases, J lost 7 bases, and 18 bases lay in between. As DNA, the CDR3 is TGCAGCGTGAACAAGGCCGGTGCGGACGGGGAGCTGTTTTTT. Its translation: CSVNKAGADGELFF.

This rearrangement joins TRBV5-4 to TRBJ2-5; TRBD2 matches at 11 bases. Unmatched junction bases numbered 7, after V lost 2 bases and J lost 4 bases. The germline V gene has CDR1 SGHNT and CDR2 YYREEE (reference sequence). The CDR3 is 16 residues long. CDR3 residues: CASSFGTSGFRETQYF. The CDR3 DNA reads as TGTGCCAGCAGCTTCGGGACTAGCGGCTTCAGAGAGACCCAGTACTTC.

This rearrangement joins TRBV9 to TRBJ2-7, with 15 nucleotides matching TRBD2. Looked up from germline, CDR1 is SGDLS and CDR2 is YYNGEE. Losses at the gene ends were 0 bases for V and 6 bases for J; bases not matched to a gene: 1. The CDR3 contains 15 residues. CDR3 sequence (DNA): TGTGCCAGCAGCGTAGAGGGACTAGCGGGAGGCGAGCAGTACTTC. This translates into CASSVEGLAGGEQYF.

The chain employs TRBV2 and TRBJ1-3; D perhaps matches TRBD1 (6 bases). Looked up from germline, CDR1 is SNHLY and CDR2 is FYNNEI. The germline V and J ends were trimmed by 3 bases and 4 bases, with 10 bases remaining between them. The CDR3 totals 14 residues. CDR3 coding DNA: TGTGCCAGCAGTGAGAGCAGGGGCGGAAACACCATATATTTT. This translates into CASSESRGGNTIYF. Filled out from reference TRBV2 and TRBJ1-3, the complete variable domain reads EPEVTQTPSHQVTQMGQEVILRCVPISNHLYFYWYRQILGQKVEFLVSFYNNEISEKSEIFDDQFSVERPDGSNFTLKIRSTKLEDSAMYFCASSESRGGNTIYFGEGSWLTVV.

The rearrangement uses TRBV2 and TRBJ2-7; 7 bases align to TRBD2. The J segment lost 3 bases and the V segment lost 6 bases, leaving 14 bases of the junction unmatched. The CDR3 loop spans 16 amino acids. Germline loops: CDR1 SNHLY, CDR2 FYNNEI. This CDR3 reads CASSLWRWEGHYEQYF. The CDR3 DNA is TGTGCCAGCAGCCTTTGGAGGTGGGAGGGCCACTACGAGCAGTACTTC.

V and J are TRBV3-1 (or the pseudogene TRBV3-2) and TRBJ1-5, with D possibly TRBD1 on 5 matching bases. The CDR3 has 14 residues. Germline CDR1 is LGHDT and CDR2 is YNNKEL (reference sequence). With 3 bases removed from V and 9 bases from J, the gap between germline ends came to 15 bases. Here the CDR3 reads CASSQGGGRVPQHF. CDR3 nucleotides: TGTGCCAGCAGCCAGGGGGGAGGGAGAGTGCCCCAGCATTTT.

The chain uses TRBV5-4 and TRBJ2-3, with TRBD2 matching 12 bases. The CDR3 runs 15 residues. Looked up from germline, CDR1 is SGHNT and CDR2 is YYREEE (reference sequence). V was clipped by 5 bases and J by 4 bases; unmatched bases: 5. CDR3 region: CASSYLAGGADTQYF. The DNA for the CDR3 is TGTGCCAGCAGTTATCTAGCGGGAGGGGCAGATACGCAGTATTTT. Supplemented by reference TRBV5-4 and TRBJ2-3, the full variable domain reads ETGVTQSPTHLIKTRGQQVTLRCSSQSGHNTVSWYQQALGQGPQFIFQYYREEENGRGNFPPRFSGLQFPNYSSELNVNALELDDSALYLCASSYLAGGADTQYFGPGTRLTVL.

The J gene is TRBJ1-1, the V gene TRBV6-4; D is unclear. V was cut by 0 bases and J by 2 bases, with 7 bases left in between. Germline V gene lookup returns CDR1 MRHNA and CDR2 SNTAGT. The CDR3 contains 14 residues. In DNA form, the CDR3 reads TGTGCCAGCAGTGACTCGAAGAGTAACACTGAAGCTTTCTTT. Amino acid sequence: CASSDSKSNTEAFF.

The chain couples TRBV18 to TRBJ2-5; D gene ambiguous. Deletions cut 6 bases from V and 5 bases from J, with 13 bases between. CDR3 length equals 13 residues. Germline V gene lookup returns CDR1 KGHSH and CDR2 LQKENI. The CDR3 nucleotides read TGTGCCAGCTCGCCCATACTTCGGGAGACCCAGTACTTC. This sequence encodes CASSPILRETQYF.

This chain connects TRBV5-1 to TRBJ2-2; 8 bases match TRBD2. Germline-derived CDR1 and CDR2 are SGHRS and YFSETQ. CDR3 length: 14 residues. The trim removed 3 bases at V and 5 bases at J, leaving 3 bases unmatched. The CDR3 protein is CASSSGGGTGELFF. The CDR3 region has the DNA TGCGCCAGCAGCTCGGGAGGGGGGACCGGGGAGCTGTTTTTT.

The V call is TRBV2, the J call TRBJ1-3; D not resolved. Trimming cost V 4 bases and J 0 bases, with 10 bases left between them. Germline values: CDR1 SNHLY, CDR2 FYNNEI. The CDR3 sequence is 15 residues long. The CDR3 here is CASSALAFSGNTIYF. The CDR3 bases are TGTGCCAGCAGTGCTCTAGCATTCTCTGGAAACACCATATATTTT.

The chain's CDR3 is CAWSGTGYGYTF. In DNA form, the CDR3 reads TGTGCCTGGAGTGGGACAGGGTATGGCTACACCTTC. The J gene is TRBJ1-2, the V gene TRBV30; 8 nucleotides agree with TRBD1. Germline trimming cut 1 base from V and 5 bases from J; bases unmatched to any gene: 0. Germline V gene lookup returns CDR1 GTSNPN and CDR2 SVGIG (reference sequence). The CDR3 runs to 12 residues. Full variable domain (remainder filled in from reference TRBV30 and TRBJ1-2): SQTIHQWPATLVQPVGSPLSLECTVEGTSNPNLYWYRQAAGRGLQLLFYSVGIGQISSEVPQNLSASRPQDRQFILSSKKLLLSDSGFYLCAWSGTGYGYTFGSGTRLTVV.

The chain employs TRBV15 and TRBJ2-3, with 8 bases lining up with TRBD2. Germline CDR1 reads LNHNV; CDR2 reads YYDKDF (reference sequence). The CDR3 is 18 amino acids. V trimming: 3 bases; J trimming: 2 bases; junction bases outside the gene matches: 13. In nucleotides, the CDR3 is TGTGCCACCAGCAGGGGTCGGGCGGGGGGCCGTAACACAGATACGCAGTATTTT. Translated: CATSRGRAGGRNTDTQYF.

The chain uses TRBV19 and TRBJ2-1, with no clear D. The CDR3 is made up of 16 amino acids. Germline loops: CDR1 LNHDA, CDR2 SQIVND (reference sequence). Trimming shortened V by 3 bases and J by 8 bases, and 20 bases separated the two germline ends. CDR3 nucleotide sequence: TGTGCCAGTAGTATTTACGTGGGTCCCTATGGAGATGAGCAGTTCTTC. This codes for CASSIYVGPYGDEQFF. The variable domain in full, with the rest retrieved from reference TRBV19 and TRBJ2-1, is DGGITQSPKYLFRKEGQNVTLSCEQNLNHDAMYWYRQDPGQGLRLIYYSQIVNDFQKGDIAEGYSVSREKKESFPLTVTSAQKNPTAFYLCASSIYVGPYGDEQFFGPGTRLTVL.